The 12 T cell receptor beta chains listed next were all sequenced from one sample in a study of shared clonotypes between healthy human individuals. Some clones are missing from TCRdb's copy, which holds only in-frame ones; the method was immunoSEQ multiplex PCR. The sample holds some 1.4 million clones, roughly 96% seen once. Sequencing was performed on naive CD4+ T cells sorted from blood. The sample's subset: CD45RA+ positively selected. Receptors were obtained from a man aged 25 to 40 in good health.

The CDR3 DNA is TGTGCCAGCAGCTTGACTAGTCGTAGCACAGATACGCAGTATTTT. Protein: CASSLTSRSTDTQYF. The chain carries TRBV7-2 and TRBJ2-3; TRBD2 is a possible D gene (6 bases). V was trimmed by 3 bases and J by 0 bases, leaving 10 bases between them. The CDR3 is 15 amino acids. The V gene's germline CDR1 is SGHTA and CDR2 FQGNSA.

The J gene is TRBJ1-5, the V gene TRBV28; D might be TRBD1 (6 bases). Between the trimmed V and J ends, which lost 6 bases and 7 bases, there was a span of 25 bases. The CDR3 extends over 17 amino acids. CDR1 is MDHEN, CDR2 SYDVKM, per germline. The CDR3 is CASSRWVVSEGGQPQHF. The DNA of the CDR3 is TGTGCCAGCAGCCGTTGGGTAGTTAGTGAAGGGGGGCAGCCCCAGCATTTT.

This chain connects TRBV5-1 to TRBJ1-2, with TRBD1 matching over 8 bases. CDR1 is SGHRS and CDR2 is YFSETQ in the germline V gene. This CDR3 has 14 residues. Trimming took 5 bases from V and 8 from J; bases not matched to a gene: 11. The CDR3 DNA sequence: TGCGCCAGCAGTTCCGACAGGGGTGGCCGCGGCTACACCTTC. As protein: CASSSDRGGRGYTF.

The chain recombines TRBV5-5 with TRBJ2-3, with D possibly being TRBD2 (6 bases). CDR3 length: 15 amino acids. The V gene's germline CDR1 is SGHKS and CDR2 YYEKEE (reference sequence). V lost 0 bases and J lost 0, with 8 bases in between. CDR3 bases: TGTGCCAGCAGCTTGGATCTAGCGAGCACAGATACGCAGTATTTT. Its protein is CASSLDLASTDTQYF. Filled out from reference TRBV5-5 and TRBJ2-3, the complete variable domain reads DAGVTQSPTHLIKTRGQQVTLRCSPISGHKSVSWYQQVLGQGPQFIFQYYEKEERGRGNFPDRFSARQFPNYSSELNVNALLLGDSALYLCASSLDLASTDTQYFGPGTRLTVL.

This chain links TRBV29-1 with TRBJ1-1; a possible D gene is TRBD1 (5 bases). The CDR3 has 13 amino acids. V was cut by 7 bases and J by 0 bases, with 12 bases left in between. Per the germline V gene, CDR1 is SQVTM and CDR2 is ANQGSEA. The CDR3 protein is CSARPGLNTEAFF. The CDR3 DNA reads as TGCAGCGCCCGTCCGGGGCTGAACACTGAAGCTTTCTTT.

CDR3: CASSPTGIADTQYF. CDR3 DNA sequence: TGTGCCAGCTCACCGACAGGGATCGCAGATACGCAGTATTTT. The chain has TRBV18 and TRBJ2-3; 7 nucleotides line up with TRBD1. The junction had 4 bases not matched to a gene; V was cut back by 3 bases and J by 4 bases. The germline gives CDR1 KGHSH, CDR2 LQKENI. The CDR3 consists of 14 residues.

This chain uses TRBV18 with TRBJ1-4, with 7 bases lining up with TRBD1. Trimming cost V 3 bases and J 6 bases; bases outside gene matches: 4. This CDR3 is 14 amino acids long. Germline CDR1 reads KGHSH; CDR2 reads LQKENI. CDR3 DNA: TGTGCCAGCTCACCGAGAGGGGGCGATGAAAAACTGTTTTTT. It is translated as CASSPRGGDEKLFF.

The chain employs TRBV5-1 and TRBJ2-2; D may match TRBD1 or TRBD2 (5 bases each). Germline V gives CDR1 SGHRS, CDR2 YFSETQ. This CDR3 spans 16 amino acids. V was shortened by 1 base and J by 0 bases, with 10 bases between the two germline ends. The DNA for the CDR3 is TGCGCCAGCAGCTTGACCGGGACGACGAACACCGGGGAGCTGTTTTTT. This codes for CASSLTGTTNTGELFF.

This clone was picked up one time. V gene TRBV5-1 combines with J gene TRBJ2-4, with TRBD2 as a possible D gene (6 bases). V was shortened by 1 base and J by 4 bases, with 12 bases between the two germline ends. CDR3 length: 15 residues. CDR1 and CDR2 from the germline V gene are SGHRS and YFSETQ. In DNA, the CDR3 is TGCGCCAGCAGCTTGCTGCGGGATGGGAAAAACATTCAGTACTTC. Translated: CASSLLRDGKNIQYF.

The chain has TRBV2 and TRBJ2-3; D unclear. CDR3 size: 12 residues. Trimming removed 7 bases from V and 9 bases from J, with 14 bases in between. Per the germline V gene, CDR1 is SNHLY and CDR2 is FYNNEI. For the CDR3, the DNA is TGTGCCAGCAATCAGGACGTCGGCACGCAGTATTTT. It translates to CASNQDVGTQYF.

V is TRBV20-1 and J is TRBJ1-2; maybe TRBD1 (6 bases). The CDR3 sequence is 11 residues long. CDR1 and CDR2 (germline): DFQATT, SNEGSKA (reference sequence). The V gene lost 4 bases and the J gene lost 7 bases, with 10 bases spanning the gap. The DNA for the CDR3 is TGCAGTGCTACAGGGGATGGTGGCTACACCTTC. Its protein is CSATGDGGYTF.

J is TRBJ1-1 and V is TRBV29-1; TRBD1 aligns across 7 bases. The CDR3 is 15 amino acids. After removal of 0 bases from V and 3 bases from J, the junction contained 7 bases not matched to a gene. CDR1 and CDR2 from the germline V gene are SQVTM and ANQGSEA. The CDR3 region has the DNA TGCAGCGTTGAAGAATTTGAGGGGGCTGACACTGAAGCTTTCTTT. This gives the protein CSVEEFEGADTEAFF.